Listed here is a single T cell receptor (beta chain). Repertoires were generated with immunoSEQ multiplex PCR, while TCRdb's copy carries only in-frame clones and drops some. Here the sample spans roughly 400,000 clones, roughly 96% being singletons. The data are from a study of shared clonotypes between healthy human individuals. As for the study in general: Aged 18 to 49, the donors were a couple of women and a few men.

CDR3 length: 16 amino acids. With 4 bases removed from V and 1 base from J, the gap between germline ends came to 13 bases. CDR1 is SEHNR and CDR2 is FQNEAQ in the germline V gene (reference sequence). Combination of CD45RO+ cells with CCR7-negative CD45RA+ TemRA cells was used for CD8 memory. This receptor was taken from a man aged 25 to 40 in good health. The source material was memory CD8+ T cells sorted from blood. Indicated subset: CD45RO+ cells pooled with CCR7-negative TemRA cells. The rearrangement joins TRBV7-9 to TRBJ2-2; D is unresolved. CDR3 in amino acids: CASSYSGRKNTGELFF. CDR3 DNA sequence: TGTGCCAGCAGCTACTCAGGTAGGAAGAACACCGGGGAGCTGTTTTTT. The whole variable domain, remainder taken from reference TRBV7-9 and TRBJ2-2, is DTGVSQNPRHKITKRGQNVTFRCDPISEHNRLYWYRQTLGQGPEFLTYFQNEAQLEKSRLLSDRFSAERPKGSFSTLEIQRTEQGDSAMYLCASSYSGRKNTGELFFGEGSRLTVL.